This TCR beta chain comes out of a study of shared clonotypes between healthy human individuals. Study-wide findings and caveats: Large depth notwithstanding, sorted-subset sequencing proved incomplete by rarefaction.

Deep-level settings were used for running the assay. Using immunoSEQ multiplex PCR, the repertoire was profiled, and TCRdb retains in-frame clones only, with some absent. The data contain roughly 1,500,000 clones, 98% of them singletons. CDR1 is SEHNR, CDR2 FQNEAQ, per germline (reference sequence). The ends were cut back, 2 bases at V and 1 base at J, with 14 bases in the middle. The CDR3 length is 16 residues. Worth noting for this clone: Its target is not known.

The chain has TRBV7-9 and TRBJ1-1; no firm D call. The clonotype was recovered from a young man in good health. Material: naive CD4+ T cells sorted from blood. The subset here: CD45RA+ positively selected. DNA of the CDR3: TGTGCCAGCAGCTTATTGCCATCGTCTCCGAACACTGAAGCTTTCTTT. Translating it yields CASSLLPSSPNTEAFF.